This is a list of T cell receptor beta chains from one sample in a study of blood T cell repertoires in COVID-19. Method: immunoSEQ multiplex PCR; TCRdb's copy keeps in-frame clones and lacks some. Among approximately 180,000 clones listed, roughly 77% were seen once. Sequenced material: PBMCs or T cells enriched from blood (not recorded which). The receptors shown here come from a woman between 50 and 59 years old with acute COVID-19. The conserved cysteine and the conserved F or W are not part of the CDR3 here.

V gene	CDR3 length	J gene	CDR3 protein
TRBV10-3	10	TRBJ1-1	AISGGLTEAF
TRBV2	11	TRBJ1-5	ASNRQDNQPQH
TRBV7-2	11	TRBJ2-5	ASSGTREETQY
TRBV29-1	12	TRBJ2-3	SVEEDRVGDTQY
TRBV7-2	14	TRBJ2-3	ASSLVGTRGADTQY
TRBV2	13	TRBJ1-1	ASGADRGMNTEAF
TRBV9	12	TRBJ2-1	ASSVAGGPSQQF
TRBV5-1	17	TRBJ2-2	ASSPADRGPLLNTGELF
TRBV21-1	16	TRBJ1-6	ASSKGAGQAYGDSPLH
TRBV28	14	TRBJ2-1	ASSTSGGLRGGEQF
TRBV5-1	12	TRBJ1-6	ASSRDRVNSPLH
TRBV27	13	TRBJ2-3	ASARLAGGLDTQY
TRBV29-1	10	TRBJ1-2	SVVRTDYGYT
TRBV7-9	12	TRBJ2-2	ASSLSPGDGELF
TRBV7-8	10	TRBJ2-1	ASSFINREQF
TRBV3-1/TRBV3-2	14	TRBJ2-2	ASSSSLQGGTGELF
TRBV2	12	TRBJ2-5	ASSDWQYQETQY
TRBV6-4	11	TRBJ2-1	ASSLTETNEQF
TRBV10-3	15	TRBJ2-2	AISDRLAGPNTGELF
TRBV12-5	14	TRBJ2-2	ASGFIAGPDTGELF
TRBV6-6	12	TRBJ1-1	ASSPPGQGPEAF
TRBV4-2	10	TRBJ2-1	ASSQGIGGRF
TRBV28	14	TRBJ1-5	ASSFVSWASNQPQH
TRBV5-1	13	TRBJ1-4	ASSLEVGPYEKLF
TRBV29-1	12	TRBJ2-2	SAIAQGASGELF
TRBV7-2	12	TRBJ2-1	ASSLGDTYNEQF
TRBV29-1	11	TRBJ1-1	SVQGGRAPEAF
TRBV28	10	TRBJ1-1	ASSSQYPEAF
TRBV28	15	TRBJ2-3	ASSLSVAGDGADTQY
TRBV6-5	13	TRBJ1-5	ASSKDRVSNQPQH
TRBV2	10	TRBJ1-2	ASIGRGDGYT
TRBV21-1	13	TRBJ1-1	ASSKGRGGDTEAF
TRBV29-1	14	TRBJ1-2	SVPINRVDGLRGYT
TRBV3-1/TRBV3-2	12	TRBJ1-5	ASSQVGQNQPQH